This T cell receptor (beta chain) was sequenced during a study of cytomegalovirus exposure and HLA in healthy donors. Turning to this clone: Different DNA sequences within this sample yield the same CDR3.

Researchers ran the PCR with 60 Vbeta and 13 Jbeta primers. TCRdb's copy holds only in-frame clones and misses some; the assay was immunoSEQ multiplex PCR. The repertoire table contains approximately 79,000 clones. This CDR3 region has 12 residues. V was cut by 6 bases and J by 6 bases, with 11 bases left in between. Germline V gene data show CDR1 as SEHNR and CDR2 as FQNEAQ (reference sequence). V usage is TRBV7-9 and J usage is TRBJ1-2; D call uncertain. The TCR originated in a boy younger than 18 in good health and CMV-seronegative. The sample consisted of PBMCs. The DNA for the CDR3 is TGTGCCAGCAGTTTGGCCGGGGATGGCTACACCTTC. Residues: CASSLAGDGYTF.